This TCR beta chain was identified during a study of blood T cell repertoires in COVID-19. Study context: Donors in the United States, Italy and Spain gave samples during acute or convalescent COVID-19. In each case, the material was cDNA or gDNA derived from T cells, B-cell-depleted T cells, or PBMCs.

The CDR3 has 14 residues. The J segment lost 4 bases and the V segment lost 0 bases, leaving 3 bases of the junction unmatched. From germline, CDR1 is GTSNPN and CDR2 SVGIG (reference sequence). Assignment of participants to cohorts was predicated upon participant-reported clinical history. Generated by immunoSEQ multiplex PCR, the TCRdb table keeps only in-frame clones and is missing some. This sample carries 400,000 or so clones, 88% of them seen once, and the ten largest clones take roughly 2%. The rearrangement uses TRBV30 and TRBJ1-1; 9 bases agree with TRBD1. The receptor was isolated from a woman in her 40s with acute COVID-19. Sequences were obtained from PBMCs or T cells enriched from blood (not recorded which). CDR3 loop: CAWSVGQGTTEAFF. CDR3 bases: TGTGCCTGGAGTGTAGGACAGGGGACCACTGAAGCTTTCTTT.